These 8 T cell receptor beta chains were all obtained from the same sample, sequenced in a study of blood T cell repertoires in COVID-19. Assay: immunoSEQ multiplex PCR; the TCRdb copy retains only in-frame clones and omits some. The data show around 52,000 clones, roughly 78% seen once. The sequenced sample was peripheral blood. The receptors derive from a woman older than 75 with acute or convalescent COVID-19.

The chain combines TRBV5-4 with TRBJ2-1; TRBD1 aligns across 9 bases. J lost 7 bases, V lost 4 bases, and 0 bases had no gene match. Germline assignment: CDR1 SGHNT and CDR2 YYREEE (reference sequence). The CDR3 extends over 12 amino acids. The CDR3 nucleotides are TGTGCCAGCAGCGGGACAGGGAATGAGCAGTTCTTC. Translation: CASSGTGNEQFF.

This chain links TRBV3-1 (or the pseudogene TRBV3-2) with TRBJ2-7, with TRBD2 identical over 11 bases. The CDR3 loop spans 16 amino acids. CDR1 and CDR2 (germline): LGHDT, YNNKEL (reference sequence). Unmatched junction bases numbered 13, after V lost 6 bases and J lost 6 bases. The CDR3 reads CASSQKPGTSGFEQYF. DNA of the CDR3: TGTGCCAGCAGTCAAAAACCCGGGACTAGCGGTTTCGAGCAGTACTTC.

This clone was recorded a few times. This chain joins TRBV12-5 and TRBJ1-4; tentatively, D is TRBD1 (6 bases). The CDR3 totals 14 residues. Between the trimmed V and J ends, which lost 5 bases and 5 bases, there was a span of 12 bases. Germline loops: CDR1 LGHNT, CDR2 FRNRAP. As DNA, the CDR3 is TGTGCTAGTGGTACAGGACAGACGAATGAAAAACTGTTTTTT. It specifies CASGTGQTNEKLFF. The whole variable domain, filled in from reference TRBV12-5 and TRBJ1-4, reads DARVTQTPRHKVTEMGQEVTMRCQPILGHNTVFWYRQTMMQGLELLAYFRNRAPLDDSGMPKDRFSAEMPDATLATLKIQPSEPRDSAVYFCASGTGQTNEKLFFGSGTQLSVL.

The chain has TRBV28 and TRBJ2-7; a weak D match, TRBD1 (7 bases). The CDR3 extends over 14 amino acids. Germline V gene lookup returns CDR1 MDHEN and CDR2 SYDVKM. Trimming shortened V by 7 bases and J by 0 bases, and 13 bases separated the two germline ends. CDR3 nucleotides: TGTGCCAGCATGGCGGGACAGCGCTCCTACGAGCAGTACTTC. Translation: CASMAGQRSYEQYF.

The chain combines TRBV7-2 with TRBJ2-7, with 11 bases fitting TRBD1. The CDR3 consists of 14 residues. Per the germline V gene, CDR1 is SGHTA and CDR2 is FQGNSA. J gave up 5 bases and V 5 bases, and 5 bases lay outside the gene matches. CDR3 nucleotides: TGTGCCAGCAGCCAGAGGACAGGGGGCCACGAGCAGTACTTC. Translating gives CASSQRTGGHEQYF. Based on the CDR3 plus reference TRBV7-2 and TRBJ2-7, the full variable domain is GAGVSQSPSNKVTEKGKDVELRCDPISGHTALYWYRQSLGQGLEFLIYFQGNSAPDKSGLPSDRFSAERTGGSVSTLTIQRTQQEDSAVYLCASSQRTGGHEQYFGPGTRLTVT.

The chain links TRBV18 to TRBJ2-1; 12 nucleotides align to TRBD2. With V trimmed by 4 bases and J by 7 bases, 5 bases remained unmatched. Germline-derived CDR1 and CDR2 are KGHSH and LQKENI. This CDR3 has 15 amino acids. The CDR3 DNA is TGTGCCAGCTCACAGACTAGCGGGAGAACAAATGAGCAGTTCTTC. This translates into CASSQTSGRTNEQFF. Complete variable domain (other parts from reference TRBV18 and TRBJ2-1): NAGVMQNPRHLVRRRGQEARLRCSPMKGHSHVYWYRQLPEEGLKFMVYLQKENIIDESGMPKERFSAEFPKEGPSILRIQQVVRGDSAAYFCASSQTSGRTNEQFFGPGTRLTVL.

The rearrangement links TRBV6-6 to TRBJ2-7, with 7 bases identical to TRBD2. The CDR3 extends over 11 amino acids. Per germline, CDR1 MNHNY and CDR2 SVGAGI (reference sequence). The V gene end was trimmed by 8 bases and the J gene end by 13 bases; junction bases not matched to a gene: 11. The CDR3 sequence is CASWDYNGIYF. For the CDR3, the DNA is TGTGCCAGCTGGGACTACAATGGTATTTACTTC.

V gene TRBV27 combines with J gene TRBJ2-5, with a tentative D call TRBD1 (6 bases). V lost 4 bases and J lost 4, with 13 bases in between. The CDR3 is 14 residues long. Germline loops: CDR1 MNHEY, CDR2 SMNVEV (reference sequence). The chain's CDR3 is CASSWAGEGETQYF. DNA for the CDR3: TGTGCCAGCAGTTGGGCAGGGGAAGGAGAGACCCAGTACTTC.